This T cell receptor beta chain was sequenced in a study of radiotherapy plus CTLA-4 blockade in lung cancer. Using immunoSEQ multiplex PCR, the repertoire was profiled, and TCRdb retains in-frame clones only, with some absent. The data contain about 41,000 clones, roughly four fifths of them singletons. About this clone: As yet, its antigen is unknown.

Points from the study as a whole: Researchers report tumor-derived TCR clones expanding in blood after radiotherapy plus ipilimumab.

The CDR3 runs to 15 residues. Trimming stripped 1 base from V and 0 bases from J, with 7 bases between. Looked up from germline, CDR1 is MNHNS and CDR2 is SASEGT. The gene calls are TRBV6-1 and TRBJ1-5; D unclear. This clonotype originated in a human donor with non-small cell lung cancer who had stable disease on radiotherapy plus ipilimumab. The input for sequencing was peripheral blood, taken from a patient treated with radiotherapy plus ipilimumab. This CDR3 reads CASSEGRVSNQPQHF. The CDR3 bases are TGTGCCAGCAGTGAAGGGCGGGTTAGCAATCAGCCCCAGCATTTT.